The 25 T cell receptor beta chains in this list originate from one sample, sequenced in a study of technical replicates of blood from several donors (TCRdb year 2017). Preparation of the library involved the immunoSEQ multiplex PCR assay. Not all clones reach the TCRdb copy of this immuneACCESS table, which keeps in-frame sequences only. Checked studies attribute under half of the gap to unresolved V genes and leave the rest unexplained. This sample lists fewer than 65,000 clones; about 87% were detected once. Together, the top ten hold approximately 4.7% of the sample. The source material was PBMCs. The source is a human donor in good health. Some clones in this sample may be carry-over from other donors' samples.

The chain joins TRBV7-3 to TRBJ2-1; 7 nucleotides align to TRBD2. The trim removed 5 bases at V and 8 bases at J, leaving 6 bases unmatched. Germline V gene data show CDR1 as SGHTA and CDR2 as FQGTGA. CDR3 length: 13 amino acids. The CDR3 sequence is CASSRTRSDEQFF. Written as DNA, the CDR3 is TGTGCCAGCAGCAGGACTAGAAGCGATGAGCAGTTCTTC.

The chain couples TRBV9 to TRBJ1-5, with 7 bases that match TRBD1. Germline V gene sequence: CDR1 SGDLS, CDR2 YYNGEE. With 3 bases clipped from V and 4 bases from J, the junction kept 4 bases outside the gene matches. The CDR3 totals 14 residues. The CDR3 reads CASSAGTENQPQHF. The CDR3, as DNA: TGTGCCAGCAGCGCGGGGACAGAGAATCAGCCCCAGCATTTT.

J is TRBJ2-7 and V is TRBV5-1; TRBD2 aligns across 7 bases. The CDR3 length is 14 residues. The germline CDR1 and CDR2 sequences are SGHRS and YFSETQ. The ends lost 5 bases at V and 3 bases at J; junction bases unmatched: 8. CDR3 bases: TGCGCCAGCAGGTCAGGACTAGTTGACTACGAGCAGTACTTC. This translates into CASRSGLVDYEQYF. The whole variable domain, filled in from reference TRBV5-1 and TRBJ2-7, reads KAGVTQTPRYLIKTRGQQVTLSCSPISGHRSVSWYQQTPGQGLQFLFEYFSETQRNKGNFPGRFSGRQFSNSRSEMNVSTLELGDSALYLCASRSGLVDYEQYFGPGTRLTVT.

The sample holds a few counts of this clone. The CDR3 is CASRDSYEQYF. The CDR3 bases are TGTGCCAGCAGGGACAGCTACGAGCAGTACTTC. The chain recombines TRBV6-1 with TRBJ2-7, with D possibly being TRBD1 (6 bases). Germline CDR1 MNHNS, CDR2 SASEGT. V lost 6 bases, J lost 3 bases, and 6 bases lay in between. This CDR3 has 11 amino acids.

The rearrangement joins TRBV5-6 to TRBJ1-4; possible D gene TRBD1, 5 bases. The germline V gene encodes CDR1 SGHDT and CDR2 YYEEEE. Trimming shortened V by 4 bases and J by 5 bases, and 18 bases separated the two germline ends. CDR3 length: 16 residues. Here the CDR3 reads CASSPPRDRGNEKLFF. The DNA of the CDR3 is TGTGCCAGCAGCCCGCCCCGGGACCGGGGGAATGAAAAACTGTTTTTT.

The chain carries TRBV14 and TRBJ2-1, with 7 bases aligning to TRBD2. The length of the CDR3 is 16 residues. Germline CDR1 and CDR2: SGHDN and FVKESK. Germline trimming cut 4 bases from V and 6 bases from J; bases unmatched to any gene: 12. CDR3: CASSPYSGTNANEQFF. CDR3 sequence (DNA): TGTGCCAGCAGCCCATACAGCGGGACCAATGCCAATGAGCAGTTCTTC.

In nucleotides, the CDR3 is TGTGCCAGTAGTATTGGCGCGGGGGGTAATTCACCCCTCCACTTT. It codes for CASSIGAGGNSPLHF. The chain joins TRBV19 to TRBJ1-6; the D gene is possibly TRBD1 (5 bases). CDR3 length equals 15 residues. CDR1 is LNHDA, CDR2 SQIVND, per germline (reference sequence). Trimming stripped 3 bases from V and 6 bases from J, with 12 bases between.

The rearrangement joins TRBV7-3 to TRBJ2-3; 8 bases agree with TRBD2. The CDR3 runs 15 residues. The junction had 11 bases not matched to a gene; V was cut back by 3 bases and J by 9 bases. CDR1 SGHTA and CDR2 FQGTGA come from the germline V gene. In DNA, the CDR3 is TGTGCCAGCAGCTTCGGGGCGCGGGGGGCAACGACGCAGTATTTT. This codes for CASSFGARGATTQYF.

The chain carries TRBV7-9 and TRBJ1-1; no clear D. CDR3 length equals 12 residues. Trimming stripped 2 bases from V and 6 bases from J, with 7 bases between. Per the germline V gene, CDR1 is SEHNR and CDR2 is FQNEAQ (reference sequence). The CDR3 DNA reads TGTGCCAGCAGCTTAAATTCCGCTGAAGCTTTCTTT. Translating gives CASSLNSAEAFF.

This chain uses TRBV7-9 with TRBJ1-3; D is unclear. In germline, CDR1 is SEHNR, CDR2 FQNEAQ (reference sequence). CDR3 length: 14 amino acids. V was shortened by 6 bases and J by 2 bases, with 11 bases between the two germline ends. The CDR3 reads CASRRERTGNTIYF. In DNA, the CDR3 is TGTGCCAGCAGGCGAGAGAGAACTGGAAACACCATATATTTT.

This rearrangement joins TRBV27 to TRBJ2-7; TRBD2 matches 7 bases. CDR1 and CDR2 from the germline V gene are MNHEY and SMNVEV (reference sequence). CDR3 length: 13 residues. Trimming at V came to 4 bases and at J to 0 bases, leaving 0 bases not matched to a gene. The CDR3 is CASSWGGSYEQYF. Here the CDR3 DNA reads TGTGCCAGCAGTTGGGGGGGCTCCTACGAGCAGTACTTC.

The chain recombines TRBV18 with TRBJ2-7; TRBD2 matches 8 bases. There are 15 residues in the CDR3. Germline V lookup: CDR1 KGHSH, CDR2 LQKENI. The junction had 10 bases not matched to a gene; V was cut back by 4 bases and J by 5 bases. CDR3 in DNA: TGTGCCAGCTCACTGCATAGCGGGGAGGCCAACGAGCAGTACTTC. Amino acid sequence: CASSLHSGEANEQYF. The variable domain in full, with the rest retrieved from reference TRBV18 and TRBJ2-7, is NAGVMQNPRHLVRRRGQEARLRCSPMKGHSHVYWYRQLPEEGLKFMVYLQKENIIDESGMPKERFSAEFPKEGPSILRIQQVVRGDSAAYFCASSLHSGEANEQYFGPGTRLTVT.

A remark on this clone: The junction does not match germline at one end; this may be a read error. The genes are TRBV14 and TRBJ2-3; D gene unclear. The CDR3 length is 14 residues. From germline, CDR1 is SGHDN and CDR2 FVKESK. CDR3 bases: TGTGCCAGCGGCCAGAACTTAAACACAGATACGCAGTATTTT. Translating gives CASGQNLNTDTQYF.

J is TRBJ2-2 and V is TRBV15; TRBD1 agrees at 10 bases. Germline loops: CDR1 LNHNV, CDR2 YYDKDF (reference sequence). V lost 6 bases and J lost 10; bases outside the gene matches: 11. The CDR3 extends over 15 amino acids. In DNA form, the CDR3 reads TGTGCCACCAGTAGACAGGGGGCGATCAATCAGGAGCTGTTTTTT. Its translation: CATSRQGAINQELFF.

The sample holds one count of this clone. The genes are TRBV27 and TRBJ2-3, with 8 bases aligning to TRBD2. The CDR3 is 15 amino acids. CDR1 is MNHEY, CDR2 SMNVEV, per germline (reference sequence). Trimming removed 5 bases from V and 4 bases from J; junction bases left unmatched: 8. The CDR3 nucleotides read TGTGCCAGCAGTCCGCCGGCGGGGGGCGCAGATACGCAGTATTTT. Its protein product is CASSPPAGGADTQYF.

This clone was picked up one time. The chain employs TRBV7-3 and TRBJ2-5, with 9 nucleotides matching TRBD2. The CDR3 totals 15 residues. Germline CDR1 is SGHTA and CDR2 is FQGTGA. The V gene end was trimmed by 5 bases and the J gene end by 1 base; junction bases not matched to a gene: 5. CDR3 bases: TGTGCCAGCAGCCTAGGGCGGGGGGGCCAAGAGACCCAGTACTTC. Residues: CASSLGRGGQETQYF.

This sequence joins TRBV11-2 and TRBJ2-1; 7 bases match TRBD2. J was trimmed by 3 bases and V by 3 bases; bases with no gene match: 8. The CDR3 totals 16 residues. Germline V lookup: CDR1 SGHAT, CDR2 FQNNGV. This CDR3 is CASSFYTWTSYNEQFF. The CDR3, as DNA: TGTGCCAGCAGCTTCTACACTTGGACTAGCTACAATGAGCAGTTCTTC.

This clone was seen a single time. The chain joins TRBV2 to TRBJ2-7, with 7 bases fitting TRBD1. CDR1 is SNHLY, CDR2 FYNNEI, per germline. Trimming removed 10 bases from V and 3 bases from J; junction bases left unmatched: 6. CDR3 length equals 12 residues. CDR3 in amino acids: CATRDSDYEQYF. CDR3 nucleotide sequence: TGTGCCACCCGGGACAGCGACTACGAGCAGTACTTC. The whole variable domain, filled in from reference TRBV2 and TRBJ2-7, reads EPEVTQTPSHQVTQMGQEVILRCVPISNHLYFYWYRQILGQKVEFLVSFYNNEISEKSEIFDDQFSVERPDGSNFTLKIRSTKLEDSAMYFCATRDSDYEQYFGPGTRLTVT.

This chain uses TRBV27 with TRBJ1-2; D may be TRBD1 (6 bases). The CDR3 is made up of 13 amino acids. Germline V lookup: CDR1 MNHEY, CDR2 SMNVEV (reference sequence). Trimming left V 7 bases short and J 4 bases short, with 13 bases between. CDR3 residues: CASKSTGSYGYTF. For the CDR3, the DNA is TGTGCCAGCAAATCAACAGGGAGCTATGGCTACACCTTC.

The chain combines TRBV5-1 with TRBJ2-4, with 9 bases identical to TRBD1. After removal of 4 bases from V and 5 bases from J, the junction contained 10 bases not matched to a gene. Germline lookup yields CDR1 SGHRS and CDR2 YFSETQ. The CDR3 totals 16 residues. The CDR3 DNA reads as TGCGCCAGCAGCCCGACCGGGACAGGGACCCAAAACATTCAGTACTTC. Its protein product is CASSPTGTGTQNIQYF.

This rearrangement joins TRBV7-9 to TRBJ1-1, with 10 bases matching TRBD1. Germline CDR1 and CDR2: SEHNR and FQNEAQ (reference sequence). This CDR3 has 12 residues. The trim removed 5 bases at V and 11 bases at J, leaving 5 bases unmatched. CDR3 sequence (DNA): TGTGCCAGCAGCACCGACAGGGGGCACGCTTTCTTT. Translated: CASSTDRGHAFF.

This clone was picked up a small number of times. The V call is TRBV7-9, the J call TRBJ2-3; 10 bases match TRBD1. The CDR3 consists of 15 residues. With 4 bases clipped from V and 6 bases from J, the junction kept 7 bases outside the gene matches. CDR1 and CDR2 from the germline V gene are SEHNR and FQNEAQ (reference sequence). CDR3 coding DNA: TGTGCCAGCAGCTCCGACAGGGGGCCGTACGATACGCAGTATTTT. Protein: CASSSDRGPYDTQYF.

J is TRBJ1-1 and V is TRBV16; tentative D call: TRBD1 (5 bases). This CDR3 is built from 13 residues. CDR1 is KGHSY, CDR2 FQNENV, per germline. Trimming removed 4 bases at V and 5 bases at J, with 11 bases between. This chain's CDR3 is CASSPWGGTEAFF. The CDR3 DNA sequence: TGTGCCAGCAGCCCCTGGGGGGGGACTGAAGCTTTCTTT.

This clone was observed once. The chain couples TRBV27 to TRBJ2-7; TRBD1 matches 10 bases. The trim removed 4 bases at V and 6 bases at J, leaving 6 bases unmatched. The CDR3 has 14 residues. Looked up from germline, CDR1 is MNHEY and CDR2 is SMNVEV (reference sequence). This CDR3 reads CASSSWDRGPEQYF. CDR3 nucleotides: TGTGCCAGCAGTTCGTGGGACAGGGGACCCGAGCAGTACTTC.

Here the CDR3 reads CASSYRGQSNSPLHF. The CDR3 DNA reads as TGTGCCAGCAGTTATAGGGGACAGTCCAATTCACCCCTCCACTTT. The rearrangement uses TRBV6-5 and TRBJ1-6, with 7 bases lining up with TRBD1. The length of the CDR3 is 15 residues. V trimming: 3 bases; J trimming: 7 bases; junction bases outside the gene matches: 6. Germline V gene lookup returns CDR1 MNHEY and CDR2 SVGAGI.